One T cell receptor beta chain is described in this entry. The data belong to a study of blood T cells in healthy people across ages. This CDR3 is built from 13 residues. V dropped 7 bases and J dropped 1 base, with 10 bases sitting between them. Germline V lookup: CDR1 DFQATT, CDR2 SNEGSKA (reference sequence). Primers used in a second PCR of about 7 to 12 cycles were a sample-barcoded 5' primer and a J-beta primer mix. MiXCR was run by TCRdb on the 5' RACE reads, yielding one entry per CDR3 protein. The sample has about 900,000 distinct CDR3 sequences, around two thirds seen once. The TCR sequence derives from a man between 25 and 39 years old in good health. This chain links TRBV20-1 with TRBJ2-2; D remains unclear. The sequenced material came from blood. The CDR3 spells CSVQTMNTGELFF. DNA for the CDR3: TGCAGTGTCCAAACCATGAACACCGGGGAGCTGTTTTTT.